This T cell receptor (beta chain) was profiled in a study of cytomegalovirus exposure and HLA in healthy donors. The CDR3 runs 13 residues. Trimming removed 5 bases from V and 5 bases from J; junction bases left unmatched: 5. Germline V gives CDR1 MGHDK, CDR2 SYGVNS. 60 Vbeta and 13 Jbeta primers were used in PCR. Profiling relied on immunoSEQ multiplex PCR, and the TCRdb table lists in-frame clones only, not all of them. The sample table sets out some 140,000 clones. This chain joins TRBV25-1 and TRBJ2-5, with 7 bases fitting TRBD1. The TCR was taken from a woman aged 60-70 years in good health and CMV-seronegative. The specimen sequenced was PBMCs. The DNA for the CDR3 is TGTGCCAGCAGTCGCCAGACAGGGGAGACCCAGTACTTC. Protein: CASSRQTGETQYF.